The 26 T cell receptor beta chains given below trace back to one sample, sequenced in a study of T cell repertoires in cytomegalovirus infection. TCRdb itself ran the reads through MiXCR, one entry per CDR3 protein. The sample carries 100,000 to 150,000 distinct CDR3 sequences, roughly 8.2% recorded once. The sequencing input was PBMCs. The origin of the receptors is a human donor in good health (CMV status not recorded). Some clones in this sample may be carry-over from other donors' samples.

This clonotype was counted ten times or more. The rearrangement joins TRBV24-1 to TRBJ2-1; D is unclear. CDR3 size: 11 residues. Trimming took off 7 bases at V and 5 bases at J, with 5 bases between the two ends. The V gene's germline CDR1 is KGHDR and CDR2 SFDVKD. The CDR3: CATRENNEQFF. In nucleotides, the CDR3 is TGTGCCACCAGAGAGAACAATGAGCAGTTCTTC.

Ten or more counts support this clonotype. J is TRBJ1-3 and V is TRBV28, with a weak D call TRBD1 (5 bases). V was cut by 5 bases and J by 1 base, with 9 bases left in between. CDR3 length: 14 amino acids. Per germline, CDR1 MDHEN and CDR2 SYDVKM. DNA for the CDR3: TGTGCCAGCAGTCCTACAGGATCTGGAAACACCATATATTTT. Amino acids: CASSPTGSGNTIYF.

This clonotype was seen at least ten times. This chain uses TRBV7-2 with TRBJ2-7; 15 bases agree with TRBD2. Germline CDR1 and CDR2: SGHTA and FQGNSA. The CDR3 has 18 amino acids. V lost 4 bases to trimming and J lost 0 bases; unmatched junction nucleotides: 7. CDR3 loop: CASSSVLGLAGGSYEQYF. CDR3 sequence (DNA): TGTGCCAGCAGCTCGGTCTTGGGACTAGCGGGGGGCTCCTACGAGCAGTACTTC.

This clonotype has at least ten counts. The chain joins TRBV5-1 to TRBJ2-7; D is possibly TRBD1 or TRBD2 (5 bases each). This CDR3 is built from 14 residues. With 3 bases removed from V and 6 bases from J, the gap between germline ends came to 16 bases. Germline CDR1 is SGHRS and CDR2 is YFSETQ. CDR3 loop: CASSSRQRGGEQYF. The CDR3, as DNA: TGCGCCAGCAGCTCTCGACAGCGTGGGGGCGAGCAGTACTTC.

As regards this clonotype: Just one base apart from a much larger clone, this may be a read error. V gene TRBV2 combines with J gene TRBJ2-3; D could derive from TRBD1 or TRBD2 (5 bases each). Looked up from germline, CDR1 is SNHLY and CDR2 is FYNNEI. The V gene lost 6 bases and the J gene lost 0 bases, with 13 bases spanning the gap. The CDR3 length is 15 residues. The CDR3 region is CASRRGTVSTDTQYF. In DNA, the CDR3 is TGTGCCAGCAGGAGAGGGACGGTGAGCACAGATACGCAGTATTTT.

The rearrangement uses TRBV6-4 and TRBJ2-5; 9 bases map to TRBD1. V was clipped by 0 bases and J by 6 bases; unmatched bases: 5. CDR1 is MRHNA and CDR2 is SNTAGT in the germline V gene. CDR3 length equals 15 residues. The CDR3 DNA reads as TGTGCCAGCAGTGACTCCGGGACAGGGAGTCAGACCCAGTACTTC. Translating it yields CASSDSGTGSQTQYF.

This clonotype was observed a few times. The V call is TRBV29-1, the J call TRBJ2-1; possible D gene TRBD2, 5 bases. The CDR3 extends over 11 amino acids. Per germline, CDR1 SQVTM and CDR2 ANQGSEA. The germline V and J ends were trimmed by 5 bases and 9 bases, with 11 bases remaining between them. This CDR3 is CSVRGSAEQFF. In DNA form, the CDR3 reads TGCAGCGTTCGAGGGTCCGCTGAGCAGTTCTTC.

This clonotype was observed at least ten times. This rearrangement joins TRBV28 to TRBJ1-5; D is unclear. CDR1 is MDHEN and CDR2 is SYDVKM in the germline V gene. The CDR3 consists of 14 residues. The ends were cut back, 5 bases at V and 4 bases at J, with 12 bases in the middle. The CDR3 sequence is CASSQTLGNQPQHF. The CDR3 DNA reads TGTGCCAGCAGTCAAACACTAGGTAATCAGCCCCAGCATTTT.

On this clonotype itself: Since a much larger clone is just one base distant, this may be a read error. This sequence joins TRBV6-6 and TRBJ2-5; D assignment may be TRBD1 or TRBD2 (5 bases each). This CDR3 has 16 residues. Germline-derived CDR1 and CDR2 are MNHNY and SVGAGI (reference sequence). Here the CDR3 reads CAGSYSFRGKMGTQYF. The CDR3 region has the DNA TGTGCCGGCAGTTACTCCTTCCGGGGCAAGATGGGGACCCAGTACTTC.

This clonotype was found a few times. The chain's CDR3 is CSADELGLLNTEAFF. As DNA, the CDR3 is TGCAGTGCTGATGAACTAGGGTTGCTAAACACTGAAGCTTTCTTT. The chain couples TRBV20-1 to TRBJ1-1, with unresolved D. Trimming removed 5 bases at V and 2 bases at J, with 18 bases between. Germline CDR1 reads DFQATT; CDR2 reads SNEGSKA (reference sequence). The CDR3 runs to 15 residues.

This clonotype was seen more than once but under ten times. The chain is built from TRBV15 and TRBJ2-7; 7 bases are shared with TRBD2. From germline, CDR1 is LNHNV and CDR2 YYDKDF (reference sequence). J lost 4 bases, V lost 0 bases, and 24 bases had no gene match. CDR3 size: 21 residues. The CDR3 nucleotides read TGTGCCACCAGCAGAGATCTCCCTTGGTCAGGGAGAGAGGGAGCGGGATACGAGCAGTACTTC. Its translation: CATSRDLPWSGREGAGYEQYF.

This clonotype was picked up many times. V and J are TRBV29-1 and TRBJ1-2; the match to TRBD1 covers 7 bases. Germline lookup yields CDR1 SQVTM and CDR2 ANQGSEA. Trimming took 6 bases from V and 3 from J; bases not matched to a gene: 19. The CDR3 is made up of 17 amino acids. This chain's CDR3 is CSVQETRTGGLYYGYTF. CDR3 in DNA: TGCAGCGTCCAAGAAACCCGGACAGGAGGACTCTACTATGGCTACACCTTC.

This clonotype occurred many times. This chain links TRBV12-3 or TRBV12-4 with TRBJ1-5; unclear D gene. Trimming removed 6 bases from V and 1 base from J, with 10 bases in between. The CDR3 covers 14 residues. The CDR3 here is CASRPDGSNQPQHF. CDR3 in DNA: TGTGCCAGCAGGCCGGACGGGAGCAATCAGCCCCAGCATTTT.

This CDR3 reads CASSAGSANTEAFF. CDR3 nucleotide sequence: TGTGCCAGCAGCGCAGGGTCGGCGAACACTGAAGCTTTCTTT. The V gene is TRBV7-2, the J gene TRBJ1-1; D may be TRBD1 (5 bases). The V end lost 5 bases, the J end lost 1 base, and 11 bases lay between the germline ends. This CDR3 has 14 amino acids. Per germline, CDR1 SGHTA and CDR2 FQGNSA.

The CDR3 loop reads CASRGDRDGQPQHF. The CDR3 DNA follows: TGTGCCAGCAGGGGGGACAGGGATGGTCAGCCCCAGCATTTT. The chain couples TRBV2 to TRBJ1-5, with 9 bases aligning to TRBD1. This CDR3 region has 14 residues. Unmatched junction bases numbered 6, after V lost 6 bases and J lost 6 bases. Germline values: CDR1 SNHLY, CDR2 FYNNEI.

The J gene is TRBJ2-3, the V gene TRBV2; D gene unclear. The V end lost 6 bases, the J end lost 5 bases, and 6 bases lay between the germline ends. The CDR3 length is 11 residues. Germline V gene lookup returns CDR1 SNHLY and CDR2 FYNNEI. CDR3 nucleotide sequence: TGTGCCAGCAGGTTGGGAGATACGCAGTATTTT. Its protein product is CASRLGDTQYF.

Notes on this clonotype: A read error may explain this, as a much larger clone is one base away. The rearrangement uses TRBV12-3 or TRBV12-4 and TRBJ1-1; D unclear. This CDR3 spans 15 amino acids. The CDR3 DNA follows: TGTGCCAGCAGTTTTGTTGGGATTCTAGGCACTGAAGCTTTATTT. This codes for CASSFVGILGTEALF.

This clonotype came up many times. This chain links TRBV7-2 with TRBJ1-5; 9 bases map to TRBD1. CDR3 length: 12 amino acids. Germline V gene data show CDR1 as SGHTA and CDR2 as FQGNSA. Losses at the gene ends were 5 bases for V and 8 bases for J; bases not matched to a gene: 1. CDR3 protein: CASSRTGEPQHF. The CDR3 nucleotides read TGTGCCAGCAGCCGGACAGGGGAGCCCCAGCATTTT. The whole variable domain, filled in from reference TRBV7-2 and TRBJ1-5, reads GAGVSQSPSNKVTEKGKDVELRCDPISGHTALYWYRQSLGQGLEFLIYFQGNSAPDKSGLPSDRFSAERTGGSVSTLTIQRTQQEDSAVYLCASSRTGEPQHFGDGTRLSIL.

This sequence joins TRBV30 and TRBJ1-1, with D perhaps TRBD1 (5 bases). Trimming took off 0 bases at V and 3 bases at J, with 11 bases between the two ends. Germline V lookup: CDR1 GTSNPN, CDR2 SVGIG (reference sequence). The length of the CDR3 is 14 residues. The CDR3: CAWSVLKGDTEAFF. CDR3 sequence (DNA): TGTGCCTGGAGTGTACTCAAAGGGGACACTGAAGCTTTCTTT.

This clonotype occurred many times. The chain recombines TRBV12-3 or TRBV12-4 with TRBJ1-6; D might be TRBD1 (5 bases). The CDR3 totals 18 residues. The germline V and J ends were trimmed by 6 bases and 0 bases, with 18 bases remaining between them. CDR3: CASSQRWGGSSYNSPLHF. Written as DNA, the CDR3 is TGTGCCAGCAGCCAGAGGTGGGGGGGGAGCTCCTATAATTCACCCCTCCACTTT.

A few counts support this clonotype. The chain carries TRBV2 and TRBJ2-2; 7 bases line up with TRBD2. This CDR3 is built from 13 residues. J gave up 1 base and V 8 bases, and 1 base lay outside the gene matches. Germline CDR1 is SNHLY and CDR2 is FYNNEI. The CDR3 DNA sequence: TGTGCCAGCGGGGGGGTGAACACCGGGGAGCTGTTTTTT. Amino acids: CASGGVNTGELFF.

CDR3 loop: CSATPGGQGNYGYTF. The CDR3 DNA sequence: TGCAGTGCCACTCCAGGTGGACAAGGGAACTATGGCTACACCTTC. The chain is built from TRBV20-1 and TRBJ1-2, with D maybe TRBD1 (5 bases). Trimming removed 6 bases at V and 2 bases at J, with 19 bases between. Germline V gives CDR1 DFQATT, CDR2 SNEGSKA (reference sequence). This CDR3 spans 15 amino acids.

The table lists this clonotype with many counts. CDR3 coding DNA: TGTGCCAGCAGGCAGGACAGGGGAGCGCTTGGGGCTTTCTTT. Its protein is CASRQDRGALGAFF. The chain links TRBV7-2 to TRBJ1-1; 9 bases map to TRBD1. Trimming took 6 bases from V and 11 from J; bases not matched to a gene: 13. Looked up from germline, CDR1 is SGHTA and CDR2 is FQGNSA. This CDR3 comprises 14 residues.

The chain combines TRBV29-1 with TRBJ2-3; no reliable D call. Germline V CDR1 and CDR2: SQVTM, ANQGSEA. The germline V and J ends were trimmed by 8 bases and 6 bases, with 9 bases remaining between them. The CDR3 covers 10 residues. The DNA for the CDR3 is TGCAGCTACGGCTTGGATACGCAGTATTTT. This translates into CSYGLDTQYF.

This clonotype was observed many times. V usage is TRBV7-9 and J usage is TRBJ2-7; D gene unclear. CDR1 SEHNR and CDR2 FQNEAQ come from the germline V gene (reference sequence). Trimming removed 5 bases at V and 0 bases at J, with 2 bases between. There are 11 residues in the CDR3. CDR3 sequence (DNA): TGTGCCAGCAGCCTCTCCTACGAGCAGTACTTC. As protein: CASSLSYEQYF.

This clonotype was observed many times. The chain employs TRBV7-2 and TRBJ2-7, with a tentative D call TRBD2 (6 bases). This CDR3 has 14 residues. Germline CDR1 and CDR2: SGHTA and FQGNSA. V lost 3 bases, J lost 4 bases, and 13 bases lay in between. Written as DNA, the CDR3 is TGTGCCAGCAGCTTGGGACTGCTGGGGTACGAGCAGTACTTC. Protein: CASSLGLLGYEQYF.